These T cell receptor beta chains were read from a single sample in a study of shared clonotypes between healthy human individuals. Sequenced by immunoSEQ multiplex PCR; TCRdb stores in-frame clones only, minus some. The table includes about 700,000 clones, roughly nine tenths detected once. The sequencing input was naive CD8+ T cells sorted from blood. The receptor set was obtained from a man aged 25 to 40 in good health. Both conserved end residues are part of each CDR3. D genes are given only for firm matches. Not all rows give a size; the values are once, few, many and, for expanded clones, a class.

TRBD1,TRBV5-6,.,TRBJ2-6,TGTGCCAGCAGTATAACCGAGGGACAGTTGTACTCTGGGGCCAACGTCCTGACTTTC,CASSITEGQLYSGANVLTF
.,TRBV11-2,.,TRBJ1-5,TGTGCCAGCAGCTTATTTGCTGGAGTGGGCCAGCCCCAGCATTTT,CASSLFAGVGQPQHF
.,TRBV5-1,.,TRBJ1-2,TGCGCCAGCAGCTTGGATGGGGGGCACCCCGATGGCTACACCTTC,CASSLDGGHPDGYTF
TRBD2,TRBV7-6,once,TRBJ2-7,TGTGCCAGCAGCCCGGGGACTAGCAGTTACGAGCAGTACTTC,CASSPGTSSYEQYF
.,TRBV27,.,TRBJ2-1,TGTGCCAGCAGTTCTGCAGGCGGCTCCTACAATGAGCAGTTCTTC,CASSSAGGSYNEQFF
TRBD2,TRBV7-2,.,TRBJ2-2,TGTGCCAGCAGCTTAGTGGGAGGGCGATACACCGGGGAGCTGTTTTTT,CASSLVGGRYTGELFF
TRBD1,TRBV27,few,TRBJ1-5,TGTGCCAGCAGTTTGGGGACAGGGGGGCGTCAGCCCCAGCATTTT,CASSLGTGGRQPQHF
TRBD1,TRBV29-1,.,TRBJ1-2,TGCAGCTCCATTGGACAGGGGGAAAGCTACACCTTC,CSSIGQGESYTF
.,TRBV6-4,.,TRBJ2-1,TGTGCCAGCAGTGACTCGCCCCGAATAGGTCCTACCTACAATGAGCAGTTCTTC,CASSDSPRIGPTYNEQFF
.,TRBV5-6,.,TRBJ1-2,TGTGCCAGCAGCTTGGGAGGGCCTCTCTATGGCTACACCTTC,CASSLGGPLYGYTF
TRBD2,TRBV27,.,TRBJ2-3,TGTGCCAGCAGTTTTCTCGGGACTACCTCCACAGATACGCAGTATTTT,CASSFLGTTSTDTQYF
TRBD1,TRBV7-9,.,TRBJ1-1,TGTGCCAGCAGCCCCCACGGACAGGCAAACACTGAAGCTTTCTTT,CASSPHGQANTEAFF
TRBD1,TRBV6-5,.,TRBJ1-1,TGTGCCAGCAGTTTAACGGCAGGGGGCTTGAACACTGAAGCTTTCTTT,CASSLTAGGLNTEAFF
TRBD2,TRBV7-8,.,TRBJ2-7,TGTGCCAGCACTAGCGGGAACTCCTACGAGCAGTACTTC,CASTSGNSYEQYF
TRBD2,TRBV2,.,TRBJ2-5,TGTGCCAGCAGCTCCCGTAAGCGGGAGGATCAAGAGACCCAGTACTTC,CASSSRKREDQETQYF
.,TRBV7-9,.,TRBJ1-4,TGTGCCAGCAGCGGTTCGGAGGGCGAAGGGGGGGAAAAACTGTTTTTT,CASSGSEGEGGEKLFF
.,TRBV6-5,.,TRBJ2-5,TGTGCCAGCAGTTACTCGGCAGGGCTGGAGACCCAGTACTTC,CASSYSAGLETQYF
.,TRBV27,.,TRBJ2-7,TGTGCCAGCAGTTTATCGATGAGCTACGAGCAGTACTTC,CASSLSMSYEQYF
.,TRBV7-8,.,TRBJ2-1,TGTGCCAGCAGCTCCTTATTAGCCCACGAGCAGTTCTTC,CASSSLLAHEQFF
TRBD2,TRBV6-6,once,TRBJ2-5,TGTGCCAGCTCCGAAAGGGGACTATACAAACAGACCCAGTACTTC,CASSERGLYKQTQYF
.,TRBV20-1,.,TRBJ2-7,TGCAGTGCTAGACTTTCCTACGAGCAGTACTTC,CSARLSYEQYF
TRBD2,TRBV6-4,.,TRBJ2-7,TGTGCCAGCAGTGACCGGGCGGGAGTAGGTGAGCAGTACTTC,CASSDRAGVGEQYF
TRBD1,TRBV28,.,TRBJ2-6,TGTGCCAGCAGAGCGACAGGGGTGGTAGCTGGGGCCAACGTCCTGACTTTC,CASRATGVVAGANVLTF
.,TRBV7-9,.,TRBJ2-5,TGTGCCAGCAGCTTATACAGGGGAGGTGAGCCCCAAGAGACCCAGTACTTC,CASSLYRGGEPQETQYF
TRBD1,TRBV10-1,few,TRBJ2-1,TGCGCCAGCAGTGAGTCTAGGACAGGGGCCCTCGAGCAGTTCTTC,CASSESRTGALEQFF
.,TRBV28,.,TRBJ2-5,TGTGCCAGCAGTTCACCCGGCACGGTTTTCAAAGAGACCCAGTACTTC,CASSSPGTVFKETQYF
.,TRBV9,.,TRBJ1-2,TGTGCCAGCAGCACAGGACGGAGTAACTATGGCTACACCTTC,CASSTGRSNYGYTF
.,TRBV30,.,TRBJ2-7,TGTGCCTGGTCCCCGGGCAGCTCCTACGAGCAGTACTTC,CAWSPGSSYEQYF
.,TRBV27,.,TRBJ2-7,TGTGCCAGCAGTTTATTCGGCGGGGTGGGTCCCTCCTACGAGCAGTACTTC,CASSLFGGVGPSYEQYF
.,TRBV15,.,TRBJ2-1,TGTGCCACCAGCAGAGATCTGGCCACCTACAATGAGCAGTTCTTC,CATSRDLATYNEQFF
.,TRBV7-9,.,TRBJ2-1,TGTGCCAGCAGCTACCTTAGGAATGAGCAGTTCTTC,CASSYLRNEQFF
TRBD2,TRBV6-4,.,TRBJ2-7,TGTGCCAGCAGCCAGACTAGCTCCCACGAGCAGTACTTC,CASSQTSSHEQYF
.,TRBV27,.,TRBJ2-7,TGTGCCAGCAGCCCCGGCCGGGCTGGCTACGAGCAGTACTTC,CASSPGRAGYEQYF
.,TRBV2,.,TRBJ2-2,TGTGCCAGCAGCCAGAACACCGGGGAGCTGTTTTTT,CASSQNTGELFF
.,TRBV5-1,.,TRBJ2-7,TGCGCCAGCAGCTTGTCCGGGACTGGATTATACGAGCAGTACTTC,CASSLSGTGLYEQYF
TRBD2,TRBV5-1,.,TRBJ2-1,TGCGCCAGCAGCTTGGCGGCTAGCGGGAGCAATGAGCAGTTCTTC,CASSLAASGSNEQFF
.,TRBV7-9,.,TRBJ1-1,TGTGCCAGCAGCCTACCCCTAAGGAGGGAGCCTGAAGCTTTCTTT,CASSLPLRREPEAFF
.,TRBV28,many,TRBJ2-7,TGTGCCAGCAGACCGGGACACTTCTACGAGCAGTACTTC,CASRPGHFYEQYF
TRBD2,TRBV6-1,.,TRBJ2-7,TGTGCCAGCAGTGAGGGACTAGCGGGAGCCTACGAGCAGTACTTC,CASSEGLAGAYEQYF
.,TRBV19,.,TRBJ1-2,TGTGCCAGTAGTATGGGCTTGAGACAAACAATTAACTATGGCTACACCTTC,CASSMGLRQTINYGYTF
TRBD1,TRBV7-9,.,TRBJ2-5,TGTGCCAGTCACAGGGGGTCCCAAGAGACCCAGTACTTC,CASHRGSQETQYF